Presented here are 13 T cell receptor beta chains from one specimen sequenced in a study of T cell responses to AZD1222 COVID-19 vaccine (TCRdb year 2021). Library preparation was by the immunoSEQ multiplex PCR assay. Not all clones reach the TCRdb copy of this immuneACCESS table, which keeps in-frame sequences only. Checked studies attribute under half of the gap to unresolved V genes and leave the rest unexplained. Across this sample there are over 100,000 clones, with just over 90% seen only once. Clones ranked in the top ten supply approximately 0.98% of the sample. According to the study, the label for this sample's time point signals: about 28 days (+/-7) after the second vaccine dose. The sequencing used peripheral blood, collected 28 days after the second AZD1222 dose. Receptor source: an adult who received the AZD1222 COVID-19 vaccine.

The rearrangement joins TRBV6-5 to TRBJ2-3; possible D gene TRBD1, 6 bases. The germline CDR1 and CDR2 sequences are MNHEY and SVGAGI. V lost 0 bases to trimming and J lost 7 bases, with 14 bases between them. The length of the CDR3 is 15 residues. CDR3 amino acids: CASSYSGQRANTQYF. CDR3 sequence (DNA): TGTGCCAGCAGTTACTCCGGACAGAGGGCTAATACGCAGTATTTT.

This chain links TRBV27 with TRBJ1-6; the D is unclear. Trimming cost V 3 bases and J 8 bases, with 14 bases left between them. Germline lookup yields CDR1 MNHEY and CDR2 SMNVEV (reference sequence). This CDR3 has 15 residues. The CDR3 coding sequence is TGTGCCAGCAGTTTTAGTCCCGACCCCGATTCACCCCTCCACTTT. Encoded protein: CASSFSPDPDSPLHF.

The rearrangement uses TRBV27 and TRBJ1-5; D not certain. The CDR3 length is 13 residues. CDR1 and CDR2 (germline): MNHEY, SMNVEV (reference sequence). The V end was cut by 7 bases, the J end by 4 bases, with 11 bases between. The CDR3: CASMEFPNQPQHF. The CDR3 nucleotides are TGTGCCAGCATGGAGTTTCCTAATCAGCCCCAGCATTTT.

The chain employs TRBV28 and TRBJ1-3; no definite D call. Germline V lookup: CDR1 MDHEN, CDR2 SYDVKM. Trimming took off 4 bases at V and 3 bases at J, with 19 bases between the two ends. The CDR3 extends over 17 amino acids. The CDR3 coding sequence is TGTGCCAGCAGTTCTCCTGGCAGGCTCAATGATGGAAACACCATATATTTT. It is translated as CASSSPGRLNDGNTIYF.

There are a few counts of this clone. The CDR3, as DNA: TGTGCCAGCAGCTTAGACATGGACACCTCCTATGGCTACACCTTC. Its translation: CASSLDMDTSYGYTF. The chain joins TRBV7-9 to TRBJ1-2; TRBD1 is a possible D gene (5 bases). V gave up 1 base and J gave up 4 bases, with 13 bases separating them. The CDR3 loop spans 15 amino acids. Per germline, CDR1 SEHNR and CDR2 FQNEAQ (reference sequence). The full variable domain, rest sourced from reference TRBV7-9 and TRBJ1-2, is DTGVSQNPRHKITKRGQNVTFRCDPISEHNRLYWYRQTLGQGPEFLTYFQNEAQLEKSRLLSDRFSAERPKGSFSTLEIQRTEQGDSAMYLCASSLDMDTSYGYTFGSGTRLTVV.

V is TRBV5-1 and J is TRBJ1-5; 11 nucleotides line up with TRBD1. CDR1 is SGHRS, CDR2 YFSETQ, per germline. The V and J ends lost 4 bases and 6 bases, in that order; junction bases with no gene match: 9. The CDR3 extends over 16 amino acids. The DNA for the CDR3 is TGCGCCAGCAGCGCTACCGGGACAGGGGGAGGTCAGCCCCAGCATTTT. As protein: CASSATGTGGGQPQHF.

The chain is built from TRBV6-1 and TRBJ1-1; D ambiguous. CDR1 and CDR2 from the germline V gene are MNHNS and SASEGT. Trimming cost V 2 bases and J 4 bases, with 20 bases left between them. This CDR3 contains 17 residues. CDR3 nucleotides: TGTGCCAGCAGTGAATTCCGAGGGATCTGGCCCATCACTGAAGCTTTCTTT. Amino acids: CASSEFRGIWPITEAFF.

V gene TRBV5-1 combines with J gene TRBJ1-4; the D is unclear. Germline-derived CDR1 and CDR2 are SGHRS and YFSETQ. V dropped 3 bases and J dropped 3 bases, with 6 bases sitting between them. CDR3 length: 13 amino acids. CDR3 bases: TGCGCCAGCAGCTCTGGGCCTAATGAAAAACTGTTTTTT. It is translated as CASSSGPNEKLFF.

The V gene is TRBV5-1, the J gene TRBJ2-6; D not certain. This CDR3 comprises 13 residues. V was clipped by 1 base and J by 2 bases, with 1 base between them. Germline V lookup: CDR1 SGHRS, CDR2 YFSETQ. The CDR3 protein is CASSLTGANVLTF. In nucleotides, the CDR3 is TGCGCCAGCAGCTTGACTGGGGCCAACGTCCTGACTTTC.

The V gene is TRBV6-5, the J gene TRBJ1-5; no firm D call. The CDR3 loop spans 14 amino acids. V was clipped by 5 bases and J by 1 base, with 9 bases between them. Per the germline V gene, CDR1 is MNHEY and CDR2 is SVGAGI. This CDR3 reads CASSPGRSNQPQHF. As DNA, the CDR3 is TGTGCCAGCAGTCCCGGGAGAAGCAATCAGCCCCAGCATTTT.

V is TRBV3-1 (or the pseudogene TRBV3-2) and J is TRBJ1-5; D not resolved. CDR1 LGHDT and CDR2 YNNKEL come from the germline V gene (reference sequence). The CDR3 runs to 15 residues. V was cut by 1 base and J by 7 bases, with 14 bases left in between. The CDR3 loop is CASSQGRGRQQPQHF. The CDR3 nucleotides read TGTGCCAGCAGCCAAGGGCGTGGGAGGCAGCAGCCCCAGCATTTT.

The gene calls are TRBV5-6 and TRBJ2-4; 11 bases line up with TRBD2. Germline trimming cut 4 bases from V and 10 bases from J; bases unmatched to any gene: 10. This CDR3 comprises 15 residues. Per the germline V gene, CDR1 is SGHDT and CDR2 is YYEEEE. The CDR3 is CASSTGAVAGGIQYF. Written as DNA, the CDR3 is TGTGCCAGCAGCACGGGCGCGGTAGCGGGGGGGATTCAGTACTTC.

V usage is TRBV19 and J usage is TRBJ1-1; no reliable D call. CDR1 and CDR2 from the germline V gene are LNHDA and SQIVND (reference sequence). Trimming shortened V by 6 bases and J by 1 base, and 18 bases separated the two germline ends. This CDR3 spans 16 amino acids. The DNA for the CDR3 is TGTGCCAGTAGACCACGGGGAGGGTTGGGGAACACTGAAGCTTTCTTT. Its translation: CASRPRGGLGNTEAFF.